One and the same sample provided the 25 T cell receptor beta chains below, sequenced in a study of tumor-infiltrating lymphocytes in primary liver carcinoma. From unsorted bulk tissue weighing roughly 17-34 mg, DNA and RNA were co-extracted. Reverse transcription of roughly 0.5 ug total RNA with a constant-region primer produced TCR beta cDNA. Three nested multiplex PCR rounds, a slightly modified ARM-PCR method, built the TCR beta libraries. The study ran its first two PCR rounds for nine to ten cycles each, using TRBV1-TRBV30 forward primers and a C-beta reverse primer. MiXCR, run by TCRdb on the multiplex PCR reads, gives a single entry per CDR3 protein. The sample has about 120,000 distinct CDR3 sequences, about two thirds seen once. What was sequenced was tumor-adjacent normal liver tissue. Receptor source: a woman aged 60-70 years with primary liver carcinoma and hepatitis B virus infection.

Notes on this clonotype: Mismatch with germline at one junction end may stem from a read error. The rearrangement links TRBV11-2 to TRBJ2-3, with D possibly TRBD1 on 6 matching bases. CDR1 SGHAT and CDR2 FQNNGV come from the germline V gene. The CDR3 spans 13 residues. The chain's CDR3 is CAGSLAGVQGQYF. CDR3 in DNA: TGTGCCGGCAGCTTAGCAGGGGTACAGGGGCAGTATTTT. Full variable domain (remainder filled in from reference TRBV11-2 and TRBJ2-3): EAGVAQSPRYKIIEKRQSVAFWCNPISGHATLYWYQQILGQGPKLLIQFQNNGVVDDSQLPKDRFSAERLKGVDSTLKIQPAKLEDSAVYLCAGSLAGVQGQYFGPGTRLTVL.

A word on this clonotype: A much larger clone lies a single base off, so this may be a read error. The chain employs TRBV5-1 and TRBJ2-5; 11 nucleotides align to TRBD2. The CDR3 consists of 15 residues. Germline lookup yields CDR1 SGHRS and CDR2 YFSETQ. CDR3 amino acids: CASSPGLAAKETQHF. CDR3 bases: TGCGCCAGCAGCCCGGGACTAGCGGCAAAAGAGACCCAGCACTTC.

About this clonotype: This CDR3 fails to terminate in the conserved phenylalanine or tryptophan, so it likely reflects a read error. V and J are TRBV29-1 and TRBJ2-7; tentative D call: TRBD1 (6 bases). V was shortened by 6 bases and J by 3 bases, with 12 bases between the two germline ends. This CDR3 spans 12 amino acids. Germline CDR1 and CDR2: SQVTM and ANQGSEA. CDR3 sequence reads: CSVQGEDYEQYL. CDR3 nucleotide sequence: TGCAGCGTACAGGGAGAAGACTACGAGCAGTACTTA.

On this clonotype: One base away lies a much larger clone, so this may be a sequencing read error. This rearrangement joins TRBV14 to TRBJ2-7; D remains unclear. This CDR3 spans 16 amino acids. Germline V CDR1 and CDR2: SGHDN, FVKESK. CDR3 in amino acids: CAGSPRSRTRPYEQYF. For the CDR3, the DNA is TGTGCCGGCAGCCCTCGAAGTAGGACCCGACCCTACGAGCAGTACTTC.

A word on this clonotype: A junction boundary mismatches the germline segment, possibly from a read error. CDR3 sequence reads: CATSPPGTQRKTEAFF. CDR3 sequence (DNA): TGTGCCACCAGCCCCCCGGGGACACAAAGGAAGACTGAAGCTTTCTTT. This chain links TRBV11-3 with TRBJ1-1, with TRBD1 as a possible D gene (6 bases). The CDR3 is 16 amino acids. CDR1 and CDR2 (germline): SGHNT, YENEEA.

This chain joins TRBV28 and TRBJ2-7; D is unresolved. The germline V and J ends were trimmed by 10 bases and 5 bases, with 21 bases remaining between them. This CDR3 is built from 14 residues. Germline assignment: CDR1 MDHEN and CDR2 SYDVKM. DNA for the CDR3: TGTGCCACCCTCAAAGGAACTCTACGGAACGAGCAGTACTTC. Encoded protein: CATLKGTLRNEQYF.

This clonotype was observed a few times. This may come from a read error, since a much larger clone is one base off. This chain joins TRBV7-9 and TRBJ2-1, with D perhaps matching TRBD2 (5 bases). The V gene lost 2 bases and the J gene lost 9 bases, with 20 bases spanning the gap. The germline V gene encodes CDR1 SEHNR and CDR2 FQNEAQ (reference sequence). The CDR3 consists of 16 residues. CDR3 sequence: CASSLSPVVAGIEQFF. The CDR3 nucleotides are TGTGCCAGCAGCTTATCACCGGTGGTAGCCGGGATTGAGCAGTTCTTC.

Concerning this clonotype: A read error may produce the germline difference seen at one junction end. The chain combines TRBV29-1 with TRBJ2-7; D might be TRBD2 (5 bases). This CDR3 contains 11 residues. Germline V CDR1 and CDR2: SQVTM, ANQGSEA. The CDR3 loop reads CSVRATYEQYF. CDR3 bases: TGCAGCGTGAGGGCCACCTACGAGCAGTATTTC.

Details on this clonotype: The junction departs from germline at one end; a sequencing error may be responsible. The CDR3 DNA sequence: TGTGCCAGTAGCCGTGATTTGACAGGAATGAGGAGGGCGAACACTGAAGCTCTCTTT. Its translation is CASSRDLTGMRRANTEALF. V is TRBV11-2 and J is TRBJ1-1; possible D gene TRBD1, 6 bases. CDR1 is SGHAT, CDR2 FQNNGV, per germline. The CDR3 has 19 residues.

Regarding this clonotype: At one end the junction does not follow the germline gene, possibly because of a read error. V gene TRBV6-5 combines with J gene TRBJ2-6; no reliable D call. Germline-derived CDR1 and CDR2 are MNHEY and SVGAGI. The CDR3 runs 15 residues. This CDR3 is CASSQTTSGVNVLPF. The CDR3 nucleotides are TGTGCCAGCAGTCAAACAACCTCTGGGGTCAACGTCCTGCCTTTC.

With regard to this clonotype: At one end, the junction sequence differs from germline, possibly due to a read error. The chain joins TRBV11-2 to TRBJ2-2, with D possibly TRBD2 on 5 matching bases. Germline values: CDR1 SGHAT, CDR2 FQNNGV. This CDR3 is 14 amino acids long. CDR3 bases: TGTGCCAGCTGCTTGAGCCAGTACATCGGGGAGCTGTTTTTC. Translation: CASCLSQYIGELFF.

There are many counts of this clonotype. This rearrangement joins TRBV6-1 to TRBJ1-1; 7 bases line up with TRBD1. V was clipped by 6 bases and J by 5 bases; unmatched bases: 12. The CDR3 has 15 residues. Germline V gene sequence: CDR1 MNHNS, CDR2 SASEGT. The CDR3 spells CASSTRRQGKTEAFF. CDR3 bases: TGTGCCAGCAGCACCCGCAGACAGGGAAAAACTGAAGCTTTCTTT.

This clonotype was counted at least ten times. The J gene is TRBJ2-2, the V gene TRBV11-3, with D perhaps TRBD2 (8 bases). CDR3 size: 15 residues. The germline CDR1 and CDR2 sequences are SGHNT and YENEEA. V was cut by 7 bases and J by 6 bases, with 18 bases left in between. CDR3 nucleotides: TGTGCCAGCAACCGTCGGGAGGGGGCCCCCGGGGAGCTGTTTTTT. As protein: CASNRREGAPGELFF.

Remarks on this clonotype: This CDR3 fails to terminate in the conserved phenylalanine or tryptophan, so it likely reflects a read error. The chain is built from TRBV4-1 and TRBJ2-7, with D possibly matching TRBD1 (6 bases). The CDR3 is made up of 15 amino acids. CDR1 MGHRA and CDR2 YSYEKL come from the germline V gene. CDR3 DNA sequence: TGCGCCAGCACCCAAGAGGGGGTAAACTCCTACGAGCAGTACATC. The encoded protein is CASTQEGVNSYEQYI.

The table lists this clonotype with many counts. The V and J genes are TRBV10-2 and TRBJ2-5; no firm D call. Germline CDR1 reads WSHSY; CDR2 reads SAAADI. The CDR3 contains 11 residues. The V and J ends lost 2 bases and 7 bases respectively, with 5 bases between them. The CDR3 coding sequence is TGCGCCAGCAGTGAGGGCGGGACCCAGTACTTC. It specifies CASSEGGTQYF.

This clonotype came up many times. This may come from a read error, since a much larger clone is one base off. V usage is TRBV11-1 and J usage is TRBJ2-3; TRBD2 might be the D (6 bases). Germline V CDR1 and CDR2: SGHAT, FQDESV (reference sequence). The CDR3 consists of 14 residues. The CDR3 region is CASSSDGSIDTQYF. CDR3 sequence (DNA): TGTGCCAGCAGCTCGGACGGGAGCATAGATACGCAGTATTTT.

Concerning this clonotype itself: This clone may be a read error of a much larger clone one base away. The chain joins TRBV5-1 to TRBJ1-5, with TRBD1 as a possible D gene (5 bases). This CDR3 has 17 residues. CDR1 is SGHRS and CDR2 is YFSETQ in the germline V gene. CDR3 DNA: TGCGCCAGCAACTTGGGGTCCGGGCGCTGGGGCGATCAGCCCCAGCATTTT. Translation: CASNLGSGRWGDQPQHF.

Of note for this clonotype: One end of the junction varies from germline; a read error may be responsible. V gene TRBV6-5 combines with J gene TRBJ2-7, with 7 positions matching TRBD2. Germline V gene lookup returns CDR1 MNHEY and CDR2 SVGAGI. The CDR3 extends over 16 amino acids. The CDR3 here is CASRSRTSGSSYKHYF. The CDR3 bases are TGTGCCAGCAGATCCCGGACTAGTGGGAGTTCCTACAAGCACTACTTC.

This clonotype is judged medium-sized. The genes are TRBV11-2 and TRBJ2-1, with D hard to call. The germline V gene encodes CDR1 SGHAT and CDR2 FQNNGV. V lost 2 bases and J 6 bases, leaving 8 bases between the germline ends. This CDR3 has 13 amino acids. CDR3 sequence (DNA): TGTGCCAGCAGCTTATTGCAGAGCAATGAGCAGTTCTTC. Its translation is CASSLLQSNEQFF.

The rearrangement joins TRBV12-3 or TRBV12-4 to TRBJ2-1; D ambiguous. V was shortened by 0 bases and J by 4 bases, with 10 bases between the two germline ends. This CDR3 has 15 amino acids. CDR3 coding DNA: TGTGCCAGCAGTTTAGCCAATCGTCCATACAATGAGCAGTTCTTC. Residues: CASSLANRPYNEQFF.

A note on this clonotype: A much more abundant neighbour one base away suggests this may be a read error. The CDR3 ends on some other residue instead of the conserved phenylalanine or tryptophan, so this is likely a read error. It is unclear where the CDR3 begins or ends on the DNA, so no DNA is shown, and the CDR3 is as TCRdb lists it. The genes are TRBV29-1 and TRBJ2-1. From its first to its last residue, the CDR3 has 13 amino acids. The V gene's germline CDR1 is SQVTM and CDR2 ANQGSEA. The CDR3 spells CSVESDNYNERFL.

The V and J genes are TRBV19 and TRBJ1-1; a weak D match, TRBD1 (5 bases). The CDR3 sequence is 14 residues long. V lost 7 bases and J lost 0, with 12 bases in between. Germline lookup yields CDR1 LNHDA and CDR2 SQIVND (reference sequence). The CDR3 protein is CASTRGTVNTEAFF. CDR3 in DNA: TGTGCCAGTACCCGAGGGACGGTGAACACTGAAGCTTTCTTT.

To note about this clonotype: Possible read error: a much larger clone is one base away. The missing conserved phenylalanine or tryptophan at the end of this CDR3 makes a read error likely. CDR3 DNA: TGTGCCAGTAGCGGCGGGAGAGGGACCTCCTACAATGAGCAGTTCCTC. It is translated as CASSGGRGTSYNEQFL. This chain joins TRBV19 and TRBJ2-1, with TRBD2 matching over 7 bases. The V gene end was trimmed by 6 bases and the J gene end by 0 bases; junction bases not matched to a gene: 8. The V gene's germline CDR1 is LNHDA and CDR2 SQIVND (reference sequence). The CDR3 has 16 amino acids.

In the case of this clonotype: One junction end disagrees with the germline gene, perhaps due to a read error. The chain is built from TRBV6-2 or TRBV6-3 and TRBJ2-7, with a possible D match to TRBD2 (5 bases). Per the germline V gene, CDR1 is MNHEY and CDR2 is SVGEGT. CDR3 length: 13 residues. The CDR3 here is CASSRLSVYEQYF. CDR3 nucleotides: TGTGCCAGCAGTCGACTAAGTGTCTACGAGCAGTATTTC.

As to this clonotype: Compared with germline, one end of the junction differs, possibly owing to a read error. CDR3 DNA sequence: TGCCCCAGCAGTGAGACTCCCTACGAGCAGTACTTC. As protein: CPSSETPYEQYF. The rearrangement uses TRBV10-2 and TRBJ2-7; no definite D call. CDR1 and CDR2 from the germline V gene are WSHSY and SAAADI. CDR3 length: 12 amino acids.